This TCR beta chain was sequenced for a study of blood T cell repertoires in COVID-19. In the study overall: Sources were T cells, B-cell-depleted T cells, or PBMCs; the material itself was cDNA or gDNA.

The CDR3 totals 16 residues. Trimming left V 1 base short and J 6 bases short, with 19 bases between. Germline CDR1 LGHNT, CDR2 FRNRAP. Across 20 to 25 US areas, participants ranged in age from roughly 18 to 95 years. Before being deemed recovered, Cohort 3 donors had two negative PCRs, clearance, or symptom resolution. The data were produced by immunoSEQ multiplex PCR, yet TCRdb's version contains in-frame clones alone and is incomplete. The data show about 300,000 clones, around 86% seen once. Material: PBMCs or T cells enriched from blood (not recorded which). The sequence was collected from a young man who had recovered from COVID-19. The chain employs TRBV12-5 and TRBJ2-7, with D uncertain. The CDR3 is CASGLGLTVTSTEQYF. CDR3 DNA: TGTGCTAGTGGTTTGGGCCTCACAGTTACTTCCACCGAGCAGTACTTC.